This TCR beta chain was found in a study of PD-1 blockade in classical Hodgkin lymphoma. Brentuximab vedotin exposure varied among the patients, all of whom had relapsed after autologous stem cell transplantation. Study-wide points: Exclusion was the outcome for patients who began nivolumab under 1 year after ASCT. TCR diversity in CD4+, not CD8+, cells rose significantly by C4D1. Newly diagnosed and completely responding patients shared comparable baseline diversity.

The germline V and J ends were trimmed by 3 bases and 0 bases, with 6 bases remaining between them. Germline V lookup: CDR1 SGHKS, CDR2 YYEKEE (reference sequence). The length of the CDR3 is 13 residues. The method was immunoSEQ multiplex PCR; TCRdb's version includes in-frame clones alone and lacks a portion of them. There are tens of thousands of clones in the sample; around 86% occur only once, and approximately 22% lies in the top ten. On this clone: Its antigen is currently unknown.

The gene calls are TRBV5-5 and TRBJ1-2, with no clear D. The sample here was peripheral blood mononuclear cells (PBMCs), taken at baseline. The TCR comes from a human donor with classical Hodgkin lymphoma. The CDR3 loop is CASSSNTNYGYTF. For the CDR3, the DNA is TGTGCCAGCAGCTCAAATACTAACTATGGCTACACCTTC.